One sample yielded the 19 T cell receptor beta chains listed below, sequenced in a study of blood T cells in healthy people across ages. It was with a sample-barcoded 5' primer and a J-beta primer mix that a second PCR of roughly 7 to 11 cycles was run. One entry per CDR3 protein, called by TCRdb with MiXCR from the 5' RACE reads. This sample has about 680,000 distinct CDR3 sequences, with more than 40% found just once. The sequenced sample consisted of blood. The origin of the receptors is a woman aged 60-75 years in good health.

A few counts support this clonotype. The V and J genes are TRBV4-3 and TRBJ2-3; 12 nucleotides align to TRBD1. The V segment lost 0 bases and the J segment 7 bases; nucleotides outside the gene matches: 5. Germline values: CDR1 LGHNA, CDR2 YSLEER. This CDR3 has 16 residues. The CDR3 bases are TGCGCCAGCAGCCAAGAGTCGGGACAGGGGGCGAATACGCAGTATTTT. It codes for CASSQESGQGANTQYF.

CDR3 bases: TGTGCCAGCTCACCACGCGTCTCGGAGCTGGGGGAGCAGTACTTC. Translation: CASSPRVSELGEQYF. The genes are TRBV18 and TRBJ2-5; D tentatively fits TRBD1 or TRBD2 (5 bases each). The CDR3 extends over 15 amino acids. The V end lost 1 base, the J end lost 11 bases, and 20 bases lay between the germline ends. From germline, CDR1 is KGHSH and CDR2 LQKENI.

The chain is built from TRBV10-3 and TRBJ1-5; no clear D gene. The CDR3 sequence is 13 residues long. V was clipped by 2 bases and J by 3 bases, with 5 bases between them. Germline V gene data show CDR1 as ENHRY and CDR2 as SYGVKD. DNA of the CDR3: TGTGCCATCAGTGAGAACCCCAATCAGCCCCAGCATTTT. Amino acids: CAISENPNQPQHF.

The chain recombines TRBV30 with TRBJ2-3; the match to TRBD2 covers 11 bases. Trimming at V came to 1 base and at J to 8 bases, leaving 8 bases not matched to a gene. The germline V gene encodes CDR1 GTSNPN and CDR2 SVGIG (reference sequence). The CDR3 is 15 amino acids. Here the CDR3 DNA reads TGTGCCTGGAGTGAACTAGCGGGAGTGGGCGGTACGCAGTATTTT. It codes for CAWSELAGVGGTQYF.

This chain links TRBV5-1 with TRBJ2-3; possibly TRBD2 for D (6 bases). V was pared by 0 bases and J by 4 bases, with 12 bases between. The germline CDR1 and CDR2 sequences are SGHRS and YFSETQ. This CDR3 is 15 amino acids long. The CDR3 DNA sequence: TGCGCCAGCAGCTTGGATGGCGGGACCTCAGATACGCAGTATTTT. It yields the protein CASSLDGGTSDTQYF.

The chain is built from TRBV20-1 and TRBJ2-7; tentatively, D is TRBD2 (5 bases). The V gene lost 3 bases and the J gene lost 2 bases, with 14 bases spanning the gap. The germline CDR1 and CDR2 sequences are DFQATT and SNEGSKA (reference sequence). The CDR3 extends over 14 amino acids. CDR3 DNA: TGCAGTGCTAGGCGAGCCGGGAAAACCTACGAGCAGTACTTC. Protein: CSARRAGKTYEQYF.

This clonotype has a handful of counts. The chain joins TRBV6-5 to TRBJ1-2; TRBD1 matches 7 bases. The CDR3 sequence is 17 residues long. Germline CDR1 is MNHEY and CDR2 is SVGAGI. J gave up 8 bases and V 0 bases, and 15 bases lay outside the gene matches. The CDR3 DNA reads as TGTGCCAGCAGTTACTCGGGGGGGACAGCCCCTTCTGGCGGCTACACCTTC. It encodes CASSYSGGTAPSGGYTF.

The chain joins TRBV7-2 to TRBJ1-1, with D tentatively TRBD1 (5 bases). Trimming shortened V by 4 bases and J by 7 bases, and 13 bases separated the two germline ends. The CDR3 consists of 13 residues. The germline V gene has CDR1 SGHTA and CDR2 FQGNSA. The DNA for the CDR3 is TGTGCCAGCAGCTCAACCACAAGGGGTGAAGCTTTCTTT. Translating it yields CASSSTTRGEAFF.

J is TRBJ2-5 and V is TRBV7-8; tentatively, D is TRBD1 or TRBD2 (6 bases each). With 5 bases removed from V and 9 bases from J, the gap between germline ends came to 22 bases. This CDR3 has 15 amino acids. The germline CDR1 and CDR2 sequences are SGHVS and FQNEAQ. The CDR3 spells CASSPLTGSGEAQYF. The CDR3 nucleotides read TGTGCCAGCAGCCCTCTGACGGGTTCAGGGGAGGCCCAGTACTTC.

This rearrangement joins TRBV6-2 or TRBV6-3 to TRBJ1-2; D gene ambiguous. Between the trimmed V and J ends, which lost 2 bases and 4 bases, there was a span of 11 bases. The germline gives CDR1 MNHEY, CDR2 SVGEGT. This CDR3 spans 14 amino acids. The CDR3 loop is CASSYTRASYGYTF. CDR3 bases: TGTGCCAGCAGTTACACTCGGGCGAGCTATGGCTACACCTTC.

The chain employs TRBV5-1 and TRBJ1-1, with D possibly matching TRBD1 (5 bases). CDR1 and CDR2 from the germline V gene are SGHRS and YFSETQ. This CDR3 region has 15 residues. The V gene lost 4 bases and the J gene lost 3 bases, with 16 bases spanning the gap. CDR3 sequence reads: CASSPRGGEYTEAFF. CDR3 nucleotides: TGCGCCAGCAGCCCGCGCGGAGGGGAGTACACTGAAGCTTTCTTT.

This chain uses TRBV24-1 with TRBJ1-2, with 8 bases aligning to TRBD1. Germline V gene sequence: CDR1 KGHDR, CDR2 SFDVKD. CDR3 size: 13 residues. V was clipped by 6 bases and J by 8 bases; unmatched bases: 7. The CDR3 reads CATSPGGRTGYTF. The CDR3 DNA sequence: TGTGCCACCAGTCCAGGGGGCCGTACGGGCTACACCTTC.

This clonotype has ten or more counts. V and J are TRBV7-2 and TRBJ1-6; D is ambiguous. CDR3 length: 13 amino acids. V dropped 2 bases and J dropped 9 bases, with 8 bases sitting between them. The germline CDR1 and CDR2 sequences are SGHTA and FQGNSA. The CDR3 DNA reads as TGTGCCAGCAGCTTAAGGGATGGTTCACCCCTCCACTTT. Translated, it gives CASSLRDGSPLHF.

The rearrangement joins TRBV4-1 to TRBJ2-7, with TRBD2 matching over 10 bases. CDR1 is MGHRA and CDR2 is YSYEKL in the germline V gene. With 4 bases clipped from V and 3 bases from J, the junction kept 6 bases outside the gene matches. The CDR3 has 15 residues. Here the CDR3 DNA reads TGCGCCAGCAGCCTTCTAGCGGGAGCCGTCTACGAGCAGTACTTC. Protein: CASSLLAGAVYEQYF.

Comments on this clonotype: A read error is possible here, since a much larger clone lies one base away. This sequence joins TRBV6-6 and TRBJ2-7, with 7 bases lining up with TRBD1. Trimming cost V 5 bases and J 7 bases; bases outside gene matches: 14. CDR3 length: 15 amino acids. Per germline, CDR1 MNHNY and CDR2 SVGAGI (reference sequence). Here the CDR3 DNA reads TGTGCCAGCAGTCTCTCCGGGACAGCCTACAATGAGCAGTACTTC. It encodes CASSLSGTAYNEQYF.

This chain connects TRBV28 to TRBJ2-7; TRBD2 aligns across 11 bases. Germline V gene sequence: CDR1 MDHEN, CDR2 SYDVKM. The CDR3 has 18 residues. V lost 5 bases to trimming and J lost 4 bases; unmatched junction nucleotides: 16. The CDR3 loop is CASSLSLAGARGDYEQYF. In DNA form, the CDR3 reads TGTGCCAGCAGTCTGTCACTAGCGGGAGCACGGGGGGATTACGAGCAGTACTTC. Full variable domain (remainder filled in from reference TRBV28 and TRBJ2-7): DVKVTQSSRYLVKRTGEKVFLECVQDMDHENMFWYRQDPGLGLRLIYFSYDVKMKEKGDIPEGYSVSREKKERFSLILESASTNQTSMYLCASSLSLAGARGDYEQYFGPGTRLTVT.

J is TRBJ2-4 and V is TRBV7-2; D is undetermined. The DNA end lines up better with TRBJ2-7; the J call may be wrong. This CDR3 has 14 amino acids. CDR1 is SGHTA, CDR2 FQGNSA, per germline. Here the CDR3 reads CASSPGPILYEQYF. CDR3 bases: TGTGCCAGCAGCCCCGGTCCTATCCTTTACGAGCAGTACTTC.

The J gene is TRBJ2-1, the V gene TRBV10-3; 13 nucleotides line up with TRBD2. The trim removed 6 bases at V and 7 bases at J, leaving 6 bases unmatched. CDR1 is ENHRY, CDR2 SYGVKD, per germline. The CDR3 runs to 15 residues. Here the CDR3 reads CAIRDRTSGSNEQFF. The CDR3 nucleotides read TGTGCCATCAGGGACCGGACTAGCGGGAGTAATGAGCAGTTCTTC.

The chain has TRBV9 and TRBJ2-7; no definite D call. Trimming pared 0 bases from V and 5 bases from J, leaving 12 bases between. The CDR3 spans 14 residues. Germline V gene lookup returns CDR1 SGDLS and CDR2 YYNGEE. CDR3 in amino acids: CASSVALGPDEQYF. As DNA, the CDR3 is TGTGCCAGCAGCGTAGCCCTTGGCCCGGACGAGCAGTACTTC.